This T cell receptor (beta chain) was sequenced in a study of regulatory T cells in long-lasting Graves disease (dated by TCRdb to the early 2020s). As for the study more broadly: Antithyroid drugs had been taken for less than 3 months by newly diagnosed Graves' disease patients. This study used TCR sequencing and RNA sequencing of peripheral blood to compare persistent Graves' disease patients against newly diagnosed Graves' disease patients. The study was registered as a clinical trial and conducted in China. A total of 33 samples underwent TCR sequencing, from around 13 patients with persistent Graves' disease and approximately 20 patients with newly diagnosed Graves' disease.

This clonotype has ten or more counts. Its antigen remains undetermined. Base qualities are missing; no much larger clone stands one base away. Libraries were constructed by multiplex PCR. The reads were generated on an Illumina HiSeq 4000. iRepertoire HTBI primers and Arm-PCR amplification of CDR3 regions were used to construct TCR beta libraries. PCR products were gel purified before sequencing. Per the authors' processing: Gene usage analysis of CDR3 amino acid clonotypes relied on the 60 to 65 TRBV and 14 TRBJ segments identified across samples. Filtered high-quality paired reads were merged into contigs using COPE and FqMerger. BLAST was used to align contigs to the IMGT TRBV, TRBD and TRBJ reference genes, and CDR3 was defined following IMGT. Highly expanded clones were defined as clonotypes with a frequency above 0.1%. Repertoire diversity was measured by Shannon entropy, and V-J evenness by the Gini coefficient. Clonotypes shared by more than one individual were considered public. Through fastp at Q25 and MiXCR, TCRdb rebuilt clones from the public reads, retaining in-frame beta chains. Merged by CDR3 protein, the rows form single entries marked with the most common genes and DNA. The V and J calls shown here were made by TCRdb, not taken from the authors' results. The sample table shows about 370,000 distinct CDR3 sequences, and 15% to 19% are seen once. Of the sample, 22% falls within the top ten clones.

Study-level results and caveats: Compared with newly diagnosed patients, patients with persistent Graves' disease had lower TCR Shannon entropy and fewer highly expanded clones, which suggests clonal expansion. Because the primary lesion, thyroid tissue, could not be accessed, the study looked at peripheral blood alone. As a limitation, the authors acknowledged that the small sample size may reduce accuracy. Sequencing and analysis were restricted to the TCR beta chain. A larger number of public clonotypes was shared among persistent patients (more than 2,500) than among newly diagnosed patients (roughly 1,000). Preferential use of TRBV28, TRBJ1-2 and TRBJ2-5 was observed in persistent disease, whereas TRBV20-1 and TRBJ2-1 were favored in newly diagnosed disease.

V gives up 0 bases and J gives up 9 bases, and the segment between their germline ends measures 7 bases. The CDR3 holds 12 amino acids from the cysteine to the phenylalanine. The DNA shown is the 36-base CDR3, in frame from base 1. CDR1 and CDR2 are read off the germline V gene as LGHNA and YSLEER. The time point label here, explained by the study, means: newly diagnosed GD, antithyroid drugs for less than 3 months. RNA was extracted from PBMCs in TRIzol for both TCR sequencing and RNA sequencing. The diagnosis of Graves' disease followed American Thyroid Association guidelines. The patients came from an endocrinology department in Xi'an, China. From each patient, 7.5 to 9.5 milliliters of peripheral blood was collected into an EDTA anticoagulant tube. Ficoll Paque Plus density gradient separation was used to isolate PBMCs, and no further T cell sorting was done. An Agilent 2100 Bioanalyzer and agarose gel were used to check RNA quality, while a NanoDrop 2000 measured RNA concentration.

Material: peripheral blood mononuclear cells (PBMCs), obtained at new diagnosis, from a patient treated with antithyroid drugs. The clonotype originates from a female donor with Graves disease. The V and J genes are TRBV4-3 and TRBJ2-3, with the D gene not confidently named. CDR3 region: CASSQDSLTQYF. The base sequence is TGCGCCAGCAGCCAAGATTCTCTAACGCAGTATTTT.